This is a list of T cell receptor beta chains from one sample in a study of cytomegalovirus exposure and HLA in healthy donors. Here immunoSEQ multiplex PCR was the method, and the copy in TCRdb shows in-frame clones only, minus some. The data contain under 150,000 clones, approximately 84% of them singletons. The sequencing input was PBMCs. These receptors all stem from a boy between 2 and 10 years old in good health and CMV-seronegative. Each CDR3 is given with its conserved first and last residue. D genes are given only for firm matches. Part of the rows lack a size; the others show once, few, many or a class for expanded clones.

cdr3_aa cdr3_nt d_call v_call clone_size j_call
CAIRPAGEDTGELFF TGTGCCATCAGGCCCGCCGGGGAGGACACCGGGGAGCTGTTTTTT . TRBV10-3 . TRBJ2-2
CASSSLGGTEAFF TGTGCCAGCAGTTCTTTAGGCGGAACTGAAGCTTTCTTT . TRBV14 . TRBJ1-1
CASSEQGGKLFF TGTGCCAGCAGTGAGCAGGGAGGAAAACTGTTTTTT . TRBV2 few TRBJ1-4
CASSIGTGYGYTF TGTGCCAGTAGTATAGGGACAGGGTATGGCTACACCTTC TRBD1 TRBV19 . TRBJ1-2
CASSGTGGYTQYF TGTGCCAGCAGTGGAACGGGGGGTTATACGCAGTATTTT TRBD2 TRBV25-1 . TRBJ2-3
CASSLGTGRTNEKLFF TGTGCCAGCAGCTTAGGGACAGGGCGTACTAATGAAAAACTGTTTTTT TRBD1 TRBV5-4 . TRBJ1-4
CASSDINYGYTF TGTGCCAGCAGCGACATAAACTATGGCTACACCTTC . TRBV27 . TRBJ1-2
CASSFPGQYYEQYF TGCGCCAGCAGCTTTCCGGGACAGTACTACGAGCAGTACTTC TRBD1 TRBV5-1 . TRBJ2-7
CALPSSGRFDEQFF TGTGCCTTACCCTCTAGCGGGAGATTTGATGAGCAGTTCTTC TRBD2 TRBV30 . TRBJ2-1
CASRIDRDGAEAFF TGTGCCAGCAGAATAGACAGGGATGGTGCTGAAGCTTTCTTT TRBD1 TRBV6-6 . TRBJ1-1
CASSEAVGDSWYGYTF TGTGCCAGCAGTGAAGCGGTAGGGGACAGTTGGTATGGCTACACCTTC TRBD1 TRBV2 . TRBJ1-2
CASAATPKRTGKDGYTF TGCGCCAGCGCGGCAACCCCAAAAAGGACAGGGAAAGATGGCTACACCTTC TRBD1 TRBV5-1 . TRBJ1-2
CASSVSGASYEQYF TGTGCCAGCAGCGTATCTGGGGCTTCCTACGAGCAGTACTTC . TRBV9 . TRBJ2-7
CASSKSGMNTEAFF TGTGCCAGCAGCAAGTCAGGTATGAACACTGAAGCTTTCTTT . TRBV6-4 . TRBJ1-1
CASSVPGTGEGYGYTF TGTGCCAGCAGTGTCCCCGGGACAGGGGAAGGTTATGGCTACACCTTC TRBD1 TRBV2 . TRBJ1-2
CASRHVGSSYNEQFF TGTGCCAGCCGCCATGTCGGGAGCTCCTACAATGAGCAGTTCTTC . TRBV2 . TRBJ2-1
CASNRGAQLGEQFF TGTGCCAGCAACCGGGGGGCGCAGCTGGGTGAGCAGTTCTTC . TRBV6-5 once TRBJ2-1
CASSRRVPYNEQFF TGTGCCAGCAGCCGCCGAGTGCCCTACAATGAGCAGTTCTTC . TRBV7-2 . TRBJ2-1
CATSPADRGLLLVRPNYGYTF TGTGCCACCAGCCCAGCGGACAGGGGGCTTTTACTGGTCCGCCCAAACTATGGCTACACCTTC TRBD1 TRBV15 . TRBJ1-2
CASSIGGTGSFRDTQYF TGTGCCAGTAGTATTGGGGGGACAGGGTCATTTAGAGATACGCAGTATTTT TRBD1 TRBV19 . TRBJ2-3
CASSAGQAEGTEAFF TGTGCCAGCAGCGCAGGACAGGCCGAGGGGACTGAAGCTTTCTTT TRBD1 TRBV9 . TRBJ1-1
CASSPRVLGGETQYF TGTGCCAGCAGCCCCCGGGTTTTGGGGGGAGAGACCCAGTACTTC . TRBV6-5 few TRBJ2-5
CASSQEGPRWTEAFF TGTGCCAGCAGCCAAGAGGGCCCTCGATGGACTGAAGCTTTCTTT . TRBV14 . TRBJ1-1
CASSQLGQTYDEQFF TGCGCCAGCAGCCAGCTAGGACAGACCTACGATGAGCAGTTCTTC . TRBV4-1 few TRBJ2-1
CAISAGLLPPNEQFF TGTGCCATCAGTGCCGGACTCCTACCCCCCAATGAGCAGTTCTTC . TRBV10-3 . TRBJ2-1
CASSLGRSSGNTIYF TGTGCCAGCAGCTTAGGACGGAGCTCTGGAAACACCATATATTTT . TRBV13 . TRBJ1-3
CAWTPGDYGYTF TGTGCCTGGACACCCGGAGACTATGGCTACACCTTC . TRBV30 . TRBJ1-2
CASSLEFIQLVQYF TGTGCCAGCAGCTTAGAGTTTATCCAACTTGTGCAGTATTTT . TRBV11-2 . TRBJ2-3
CASSVDGARGYTF TGTGCCAGCAGCGTAGATGGGGCGCGGGGCTACACCTTC . TRBV9 . TRBJ1-2
CASSSSFSGRAADTQYF TGTGCCAGCAGCTCCAGTTTTAGCGGGAGGGCCGCAGATACGCAGTATTTT TRBD2 TRBV11-2 . TRBJ2-3
CASTQGGRANNEQFF TGTGCCTCCACCCAGGGCGGGAGGGCCAATAATGAGCAGTTCTTC TRBD2 TRBV19 . TRBJ2-1
CASSLEPRRRGETQYF TGCGCCAGCAGCTTGGAGCCGCGGCGGAGAGGCGAGACCCAGTACTTC . TRBV5-1 . TRBJ2-5
CASSLTGSNEQFF TGTGCCAGCAGCCTGACAGGGAGCAATGAGCAGTTCTTC TRBD1 TRBV6-5 . TRBJ2-1
CASSSLAQGSFPEQYF TGTGCCAGCAGCTCCCTGGCCCAGGGCTCTTTCCCTGAGCAGTACTTC . TRBV5-5 . TRBJ2-7
CASSEGGGPHNEQFF TGTGCCAGCAGTGAGGGCGGAGGACCCCACAATGAGCAGTTCTTC . TRBV6-4 . TRBJ2-1
CASSLDRSGEAFF TGTGCCAGCAGCTTAGACCGGAGTGGTGAAGCTTTCTTT . TRBV7-9 few TRBJ1-1
CSARASAEETQYF TGCAGCGCCAGGGCTAGCGCGGAAGAGACCCAGTACTTC . TRBV29-1 . TRBJ2-5